The 13 T cell receptor beta chains given below trace back to one sample, sequenced in a study of cytomegalovirus exposure and HLA in healthy donors. 60 Vbeta and 13 Jbeta primers were used in PCR. The protocol was immunoSEQ multiplex PCR, while the TCRdb copy is restricted to in-frame clones and leaves out a portion. The repertoire holds around 99,000 clones, with 69% as singletons. The specimen was PBMCs. These receptors came from a woman in her sixties or seventies in good health and CMV-seropositive.

The genes are TRBV19 and TRBJ1-1; no firm D call. Between the trimmed V and J ends, which lost 6 bases and 4 bases, there was a span of 18 bases. CDR1 and CDR2 (germline): LNHDA, SQIVND (reference sequence). CDR3 size: 15 residues. The CDR3 DNA follows: TGTGCCAGTAGGAGCGGGAAACCCTTGTCCACTGAAGCTTTCTTT. Its translation is CASRSGKPLSTEAFF.

The chain uses TRBV7-8 and TRBJ1-3; D is perhaps TRBD1 (6 bases). This CDR3 spans 16 amino acids. Germline CDR1 is SGHVS and CDR2 is FQNEAQ. V was shortened by 4 bases and J by 4 bases, with 17 bases between the two germline ends. This chain's CDR3 is CASSSDSPAAGNTIYF. CDR3 sequence (DNA): TGTGCCAGCAGCTCGGACAGTCCAGCCGCCGGAAACACCATATATTTT.

The rearrangement joins TRBV29-1 to TRBJ1-1; D is unclear. This CDR3 is 12 amino acids long. CDR1 is SQVTM, CDR2 ANQGSEA, per germline. The V and J ends lost 3 bases and 3 bases respectively, with 8 bases between them. CDR3 sequence: CSVDGLDTEAFF. The DNA of the CDR3 is TGCAGCGTTGACGGTCTGGACACTGAAGCTTTCTTT.

The J gene is TRBJ1-1, the V gene TRBV11-2; the D is unclear. The germline V and J ends were trimmed by 5 bases and 7 bases, with 8 bases remaining between them. Per the germline V gene, CDR1 is SGHAT and CDR2 is FQNNGV. This CDR3 is built from 11 residues. The CDR3 sequence is CASSPHGEAFF. The CDR3 coding sequence is TGTGCCAGCAGCCCCCACGGTGAAGCTTTCTTT.

This chain joins TRBV10-3 and TRBJ2-6; tentatively, D is TRBD1 (6 bases). The CDR3 runs 15 residues. Trimming removed 6 bases at V and 4 bases at J, with 13 bases between. Germline values: CDR1 ENHRY, CDR2 SYGVKD. CDR3 sequence reads: CAIRTGSTGANVLTF. The CDR3 DNA reads TGTGCCATCAGAACAGGGAGTACCGGGGCCAACGTCCTGACTTTC.

The chain joins TRBV5-1 to TRBJ1-6, with a tentative D call TRBD1 (6 bases). This CDR3 spans 14 amino acids. Germline CDR1 reads SGHRS; CDR2 reads YFSETQ. Between the trimmed V and J ends, which lost 4 bases and 7 bases, there was a span of 12 bases. CDR3 region: CASSPLQGNSPLHF. In DNA, the CDR3 is TGCGCCAGCAGCCCCCTGCAGGGGAATTCACCCCTCCACTTT.

This clone has a single count. V gene TRBV4-1 combines with J gene TRBJ1-6, with D perhaps TRBD1 (5 bases). V was trimmed by 1 base and J by 6 bases, leaving 10 bases between them. This CDR3 spans 15 amino acids. The germline gives CDR1 MGHRA, CDR2 YSYEKL. The CDR3 DNA follows: TGCGCCAGCAGCCAAGGGGCAGGGATTAATTCACCCCTCCACTTT. It is translated as CASSQGAGINSPLHF.

This clone is a singleton in its sample. J is TRBJ2-7 and V is TRBV6-6, with TRBD2 matching 10 bases. The ends lost 5 bases at V and 0 bases at J; junction bases unmatched: 4. Germline V gene sequence: CDR1 MNHNY, CDR2 SVGAGI (reference sequence). The CDR3 has 15 residues. CDR3 residues: CASSPLAGFSYEQYF. CDR3 in DNA: TGTGCCAGCAGTCCACTAGCGGGGTTCTCCTACGAGCAGTACTTC.

This chain joins TRBV13 and TRBJ2-3, with D possibly matching TRBD2 (7 bases). V was cut by 1 base and J by 0 bases, with 11 bases left in between. The CDR3 extends over 16 amino acids. Germline V gene lookup returns CDR1 PRHDT and CDR2 FYEKMQ (reference sequence). The CDR3 loop is CASSLDGGPSTDTQYF. CDR3 bases: TGTGCCAGCAGCTTAGACGGGGGGCCTAGCACAGATACGCAGTATTTT.

This clone was counted between two and nine times. The V gene is TRBV7-9, the J gene TRBJ2-1; maybe TRBD2 (5 bases). Germline CDR1 and CDR2: SEHNR and FQNEAQ (reference sequence). The CDR3 has 14 residues. The V end lost 2 bases, the J end lost 9 bases, and 14 bases lay between the germline ends. The CDR3 sequence is CASSLSLASSEQFF. As DNA, the CDR3 is TGTGCCAGCAGCTTAAGCCTAGCATCAAGTGAGCAGTTCTTC.

V usage is TRBV14 and J usage is TRBJ1-1; D not certain. This CDR3 spans 15 amino acids. Germline assignment: CDR1 SGHDN and CDR2 FVKESK. V lost 6 bases and J lost 1, with 15 bases in between. The CDR3 loop reads CASRLFEAANTEAFF. The CDR3 DNA reads TGTGCCAGCAGACTTTTCGAGGCAGCGAACACTGAAGCTTTCTTT.

This sequence joins TRBV30 and TRBJ1-1, with a tentative D call TRBD1 (6 bases). The CDR3 has 14 amino acids. Per germline, CDR1 GTSNPN and CDR2 SVGIG (reference sequence). V shed 2 bases and J shed 6 bases, with 16 bases lying between them. The CDR3 reads CAWSSGARGSEAFF. The CDR3 DNA reads TGTGCCTGGAGTTCAGGGGCCCGTGGCTCTGAAGCTTTCTTT.

This clone was detected only once. The chain uses TRBV10-1 and TRBJ1-1, with 12 bases lining up with TRBD1. CDR1 is WNHNN and CDR2 is SYGVQD in the germline V gene (reference sequence). J lost 6 bases, V lost 6 bases, and 14 bases had no gene match. The CDR3 loop spans 17 amino acids. The CDR3 protein is CASRPQGQGAPGAEAFF. The CDR3 DNA reads TGCGCCAGCAGACCACAGGGACAGGGGGCCCCAGGCGCTGAAGCTTTCTTT.